One and the same sample provided the 6 T cell receptor beta chains below, sequenced in a study of beta chain features in type 1 diabetes. Every isolated RNA sample was fully reverse transcribed, so sequencing captured expressed TCRB transcripts. The table came from immunoSEQ multiplex PCR; TCRdb's copy has only in-frame clones and leaves some out. Found here are around 430,000 clones, roughly 31% of them singletons; the top ten hold 0.065%. The sequencing sample was made of naive CD4+ T cells from blood. These receptors originate from a man aged 18 to 35 in good health.

Points on this clone: Within the sample, other DNA sequences also encode this same CDR3. The chain carries TRBV7-2 and TRBJ1-5; the D is unclear. The germline CDR1 and CDR2 sequences are SGHTA and FQGNSA. The CDR3 runs to 12 residues. Trimming cost V 1 base and J 7 bases, with 5 bases left between them. The CDR3, as DNA: TGTGCCAGCAGCTTAGAAGGGCAGCCCCAGCATTTT. This codes for CASSLEGQPQHF.

Note on this clone: Other DNA variants within this sample encode the same CDR3. The rearrangement uses TRBV20-1 and TRBJ1-1; D uncertain. From germline, CDR1 is DFQATT and CDR2 SNEGSKA (reference sequence). V lost 3 bases, J lost 3 bases, and 5 bases lay in between. The CDR3 is 11 residues long. This CDR3 reads CSARGYTEAFF. The CDR3, as DNA: TGCAGTGCTAGGGGTTACACTGAAGCTTTCTTT.

V usage is TRBV25-1 and J usage is TRBJ1-2; 7 nucleotides agree with TRBD1. V lost 2 bases and J lost 6; bases outside the gene matches: 6. The CDR3 length is 14 residues. CDR1 and CDR2 from the germline V gene are MGHDK and SYGVNS. The CDR3, as DNA: TGTGCCAGCAGTGAACTTGACAGGGCCCATGGCTACACCTTC. Protein sequence: CASSELDRAHGYTF.

This clone was recorded a few times. V and J are TRBV6-5 and TRBJ1-2; D remains ambiguous. The CDR3 contains 12 residues. V was trimmed by 6 bases and J by 4 bases, leaving 9 bases between them. Germline V gene data show CDR1 as MNHEY and CDR2 as SVGAGI. CDR3: CASRTALYGYTF. The CDR3 coding sequence is TGTGCCAGCAGAACAGCGCTCTATGGCTACACCTTC.

There are a few counts of this clone. The rearrangement joins TRBV14 to TRBJ2-5; D gene uncertain. The CDR3 covers 14 residues. CDR1 and CDR2 (germline): SGHDN, FVKESK. V lost 0 bases and J lost 7, with 12 bases in between. CDR3 sequence: CASSQDSRWGTQYF. The CDR3 DNA reads TGTGCCAGCAGCCAAGATTCCCGGTGGGGGACCCAGTACTTC.

The genes are TRBV7-3 and TRBJ2-6; 7 bases fit TRBD2. Germline V gene data show CDR1 as SGHTA and CDR2 as FQGTGA. The CDR3 consists of 16 residues. The V gene end was trimmed by 5 bases and the J gene end by 0 bases; junction bases not matched to a gene: 4. The CDR3 DNA reads TGTGCCAGCAGCCAAGCGGGGAACTCTGGGGCCAACGTCCTGACTTTC. The encoded protein is CASSQAGNSGANVLTF.